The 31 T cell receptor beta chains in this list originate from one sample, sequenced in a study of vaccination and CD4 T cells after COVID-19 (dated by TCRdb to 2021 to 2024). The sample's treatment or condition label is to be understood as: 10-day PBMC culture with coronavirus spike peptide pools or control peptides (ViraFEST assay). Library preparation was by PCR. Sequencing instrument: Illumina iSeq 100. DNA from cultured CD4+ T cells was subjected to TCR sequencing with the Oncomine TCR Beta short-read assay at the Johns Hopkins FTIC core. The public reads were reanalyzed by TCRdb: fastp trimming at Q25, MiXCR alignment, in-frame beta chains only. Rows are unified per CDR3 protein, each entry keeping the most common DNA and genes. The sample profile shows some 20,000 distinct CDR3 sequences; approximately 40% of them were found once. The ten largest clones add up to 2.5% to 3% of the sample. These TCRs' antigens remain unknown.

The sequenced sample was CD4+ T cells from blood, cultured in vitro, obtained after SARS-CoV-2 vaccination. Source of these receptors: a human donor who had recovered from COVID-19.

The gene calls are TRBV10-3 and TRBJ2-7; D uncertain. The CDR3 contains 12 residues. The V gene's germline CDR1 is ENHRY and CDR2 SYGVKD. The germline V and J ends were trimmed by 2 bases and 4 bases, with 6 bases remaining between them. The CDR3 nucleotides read TGTGCCATCAGTGAGGGCCAGTACGAGCAGTACTTC. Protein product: CAISEGQYEQYF.

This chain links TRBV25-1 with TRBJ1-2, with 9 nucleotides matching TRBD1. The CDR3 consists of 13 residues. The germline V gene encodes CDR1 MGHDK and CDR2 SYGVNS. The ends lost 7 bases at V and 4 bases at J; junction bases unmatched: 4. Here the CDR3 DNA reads TGTGCCAGCATCATGACAGGGGGCTATGGCTACACCTTC. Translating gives CASIMTGGYGYTF.

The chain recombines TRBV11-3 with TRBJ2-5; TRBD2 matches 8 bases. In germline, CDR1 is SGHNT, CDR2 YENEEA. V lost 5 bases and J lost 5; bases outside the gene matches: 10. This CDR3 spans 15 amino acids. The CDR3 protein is CASSLAGGARETQYF. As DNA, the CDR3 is TGTGCCAGCAGCCTGGCCGGGGGGGCCAGGGAGACCCAGTACTTC. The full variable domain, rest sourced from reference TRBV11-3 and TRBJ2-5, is EAGVVQSPRYKIIEKKQPVAFWCNPISGHNTLYWYLQNLGQGPELLIRYENEEAVDDSQLPKDRFSAERLKGVDSTLKIQPAELGDSAVYLCASSLAGGARETQYFGPGTRLLVL.

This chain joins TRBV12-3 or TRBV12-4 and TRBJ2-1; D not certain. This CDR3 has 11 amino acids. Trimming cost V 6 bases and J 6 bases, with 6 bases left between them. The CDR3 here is CASSHTNEQFF. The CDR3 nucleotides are TGTGCCAGCAGCCACACCAATGAGCAGTTCTTC.

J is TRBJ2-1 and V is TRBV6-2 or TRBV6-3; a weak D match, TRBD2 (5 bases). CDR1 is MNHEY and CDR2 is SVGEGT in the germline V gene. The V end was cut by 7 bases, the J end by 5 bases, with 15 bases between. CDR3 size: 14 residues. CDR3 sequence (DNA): TGTGCCAGCAAAAGGACTCAGAATCACAATGAGCAGTTCTTC. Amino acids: CASKRTQNHNEQFF.

DNA for the CDR3: TGTGCCAGCAGCTTCAATAGCGGGGGGGCCACCGGGGAGCTGTTTTTT. It is translated as CASSFNSGGATGELFF. V is TRBV7-2 and J is TRBJ2-2, with 11 bases identical to TRBD2. Per the germline V gene, CDR1 is SGHTA and CDR2 is FQGNSA. Unmatched junction bases numbered 4, after V lost 3 bases and J lost 4 bases. The CDR3 sequence is 16 residues long.

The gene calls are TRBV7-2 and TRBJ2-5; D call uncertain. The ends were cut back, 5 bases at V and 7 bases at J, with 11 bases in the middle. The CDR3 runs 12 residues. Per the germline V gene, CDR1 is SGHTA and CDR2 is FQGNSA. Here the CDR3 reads CASSLNSGTQYF. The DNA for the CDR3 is TGTGCCAGCAGCCTAAATTCGGGGACCCAGTACTTC.

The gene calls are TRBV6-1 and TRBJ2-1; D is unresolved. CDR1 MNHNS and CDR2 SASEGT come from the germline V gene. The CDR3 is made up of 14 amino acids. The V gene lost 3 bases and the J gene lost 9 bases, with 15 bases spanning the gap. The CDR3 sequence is CASSDLDRVTEQFF. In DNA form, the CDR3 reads TGTGCCAGCAGTGACCTAGATCGGGTCACTGAGCAGTTCTTC.

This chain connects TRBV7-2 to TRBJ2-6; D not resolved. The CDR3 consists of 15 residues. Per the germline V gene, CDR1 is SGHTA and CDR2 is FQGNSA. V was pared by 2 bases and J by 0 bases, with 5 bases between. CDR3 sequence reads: CASSLMSSGANVLTF. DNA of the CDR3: TGTGCCAGCAGCTTAATGAGCTCTGGGGCCAACGTCCTGACTTTC.

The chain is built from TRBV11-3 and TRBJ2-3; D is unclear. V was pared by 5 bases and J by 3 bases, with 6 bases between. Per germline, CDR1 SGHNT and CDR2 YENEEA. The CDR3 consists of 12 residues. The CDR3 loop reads CASSRRTDTQYF. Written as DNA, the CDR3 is TGTGCCAGCAGCAGACGGACAGATACGCAGTATTTT.

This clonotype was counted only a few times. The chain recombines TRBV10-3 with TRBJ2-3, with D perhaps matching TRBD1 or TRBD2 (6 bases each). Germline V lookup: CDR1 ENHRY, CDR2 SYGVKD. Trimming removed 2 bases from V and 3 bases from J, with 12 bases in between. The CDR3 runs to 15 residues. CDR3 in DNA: TGTGCCATCAGTGAGGGGGTAGGGGGGACAGATACGCAGTATTTT. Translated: CAISEGVGGTDTQYF.

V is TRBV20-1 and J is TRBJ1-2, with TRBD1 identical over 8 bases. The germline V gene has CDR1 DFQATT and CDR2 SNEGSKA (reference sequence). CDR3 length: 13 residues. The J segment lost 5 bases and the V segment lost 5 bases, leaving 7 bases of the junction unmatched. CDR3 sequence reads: CSALGQAEYGYTF. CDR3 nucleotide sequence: TGCAGTGCTCTGGGACAGGCGGAATATGGCTACACCTTC.

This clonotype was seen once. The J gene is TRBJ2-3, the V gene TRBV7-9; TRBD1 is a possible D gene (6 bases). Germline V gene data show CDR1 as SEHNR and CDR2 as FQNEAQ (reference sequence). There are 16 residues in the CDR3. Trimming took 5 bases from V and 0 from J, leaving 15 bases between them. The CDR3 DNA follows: TGTGCCAGCAGCAAAGGGGGTGGCACTAGCACAGATACGCAGTATTTT. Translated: CASSKGGGTSTDTQYF.

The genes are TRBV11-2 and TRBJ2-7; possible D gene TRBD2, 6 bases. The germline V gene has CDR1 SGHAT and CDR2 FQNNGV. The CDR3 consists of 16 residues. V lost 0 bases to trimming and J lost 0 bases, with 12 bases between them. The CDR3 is CASSLDLAGNSYEQYF. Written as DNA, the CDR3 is TGTGCCAGCAGCTTAGATTTGGCGGGGAACTCCTACGAGCAGTACTTC.

The CDR3 loop is CASSFGGGQFF. The CDR3 DNA reads as TGTGCCAGCAGTTTCGGGGGCGGGCAGTTCTTC. This chain uses TRBV28 with TRBJ2-1; the D call may be TRBD1 or TRBD2 (6 bases each). Trimming took off 3 bases at V and 12 bases at J, with 9 bases between the two ends. CDR1 is MDHEN, CDR2 SYDVKM, per germline. This CDR3 is built from 11 residues. The full variable domain, completed using reference TRBV28 and TRBJ2-1, is DVKVTQSSRYLVKRTGEKVFLECVQDMDHENMFWYRQDPGLGLRLIYFSYDVKMKEKGDIPEGYSVSREKKERFSLILESASTNQTSMYLCASSFGGGQFFGPGTRLTVL.

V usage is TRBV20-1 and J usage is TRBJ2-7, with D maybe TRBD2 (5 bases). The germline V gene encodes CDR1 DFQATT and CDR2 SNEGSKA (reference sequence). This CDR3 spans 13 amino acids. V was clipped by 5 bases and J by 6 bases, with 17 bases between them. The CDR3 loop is CSASFSLGGEQYF. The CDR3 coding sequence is TGCAGTGCTTCTTTTTCTCTAGGAGGCGAGCAGTACTTC.

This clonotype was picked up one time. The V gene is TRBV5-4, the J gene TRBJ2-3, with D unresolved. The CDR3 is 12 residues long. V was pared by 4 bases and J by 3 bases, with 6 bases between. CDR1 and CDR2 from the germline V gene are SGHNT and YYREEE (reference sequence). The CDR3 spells CASSQKTDTQYF. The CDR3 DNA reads TGTGCCAGCAGCCAAAAGACAGATACGCAGTATTTT. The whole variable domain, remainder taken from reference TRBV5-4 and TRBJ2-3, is ETGVTQSPTHLIKTRGQQVTLRCSSQSGHNTVSWYQQALGQGPQFIFQYYREEENGRGNFPPRFSGLQFPNYSSELNVNALELDDSALYLCASSQKTDTQYFGPGTRLTVL.

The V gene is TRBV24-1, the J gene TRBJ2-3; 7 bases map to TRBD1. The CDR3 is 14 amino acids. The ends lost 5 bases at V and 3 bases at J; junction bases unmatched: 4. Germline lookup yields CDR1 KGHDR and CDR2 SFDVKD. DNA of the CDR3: TGTGCCACCAGTGGGCAGGGGGTAACAGATACGCAGTATTTT. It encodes CATSGQGVTDTQYF.

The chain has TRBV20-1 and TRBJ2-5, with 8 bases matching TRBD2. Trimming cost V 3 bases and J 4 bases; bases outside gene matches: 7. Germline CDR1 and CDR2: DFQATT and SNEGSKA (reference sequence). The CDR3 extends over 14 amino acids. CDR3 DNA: TGCAGTGCTAGGGGCAGCGGGGGAGGAGAGACCCAGTACTTC. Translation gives CSARGSGGGETQYF.

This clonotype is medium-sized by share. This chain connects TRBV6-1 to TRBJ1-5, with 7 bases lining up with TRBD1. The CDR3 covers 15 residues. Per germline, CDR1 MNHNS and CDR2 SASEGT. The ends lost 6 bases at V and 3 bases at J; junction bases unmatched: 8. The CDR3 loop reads CASSRGQADNQPQHF. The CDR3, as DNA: TGTGCCAGCAGCCGAGGACAGGCGGACAATCAGCCCCAGCATTTT.

In DNA form, the CDR3 reads TGTGCCAGCAGCTTTGGCCCGAGCTCCTACGAGCAGTACTTC. This gives the protein CASSFGPSSYEQYF. This rearrangement joins TRBV11-3 to TRBJ2-7; D is undetermined. Between the trimmed V and J ends, which lost 3 bases and 0 bases, there was a span of 9 bases. CDR3 length: 14 residues. Germline V gene sequence: CDR1 SGHNT, CDR2 YENEEA.

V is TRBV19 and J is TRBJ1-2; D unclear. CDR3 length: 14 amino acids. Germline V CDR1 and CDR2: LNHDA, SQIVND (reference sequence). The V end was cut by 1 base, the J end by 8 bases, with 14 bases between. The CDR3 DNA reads TGTGCCAGTAGTATAGGGGCAGGATCTGAAGGCTACACCTTC. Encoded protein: CASSIGAGSEGYTF.

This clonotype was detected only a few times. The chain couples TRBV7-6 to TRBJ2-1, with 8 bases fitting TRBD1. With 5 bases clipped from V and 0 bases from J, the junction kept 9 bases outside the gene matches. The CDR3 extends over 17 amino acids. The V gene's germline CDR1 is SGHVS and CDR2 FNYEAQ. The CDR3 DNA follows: TGTGCCAGCAGCACAAATGGACAGGGAAGCTCCTACAATGAGCAGTTCTTC. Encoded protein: CASSTNGQGSSYNEQFF.

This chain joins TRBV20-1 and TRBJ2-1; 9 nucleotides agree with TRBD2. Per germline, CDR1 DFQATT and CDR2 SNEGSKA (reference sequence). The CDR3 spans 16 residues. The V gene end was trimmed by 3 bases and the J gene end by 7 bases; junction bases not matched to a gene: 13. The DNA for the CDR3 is TGCAGTGCTAGGGAACTAGCGGGCCTTGCCAATAATGAGCAGTTCTTC. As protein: CSARELAGLANNEQFF.

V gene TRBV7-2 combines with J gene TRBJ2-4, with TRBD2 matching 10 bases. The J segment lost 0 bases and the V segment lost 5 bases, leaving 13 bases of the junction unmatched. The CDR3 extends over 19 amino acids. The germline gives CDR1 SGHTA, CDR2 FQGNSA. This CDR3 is CASSRDRAGGTLAKNIQYF. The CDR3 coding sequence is TGTGCCAGCAGCCGCGACAGAGCGGGAGGGACACTAGCCAAAAACATTCAGTACTTC.

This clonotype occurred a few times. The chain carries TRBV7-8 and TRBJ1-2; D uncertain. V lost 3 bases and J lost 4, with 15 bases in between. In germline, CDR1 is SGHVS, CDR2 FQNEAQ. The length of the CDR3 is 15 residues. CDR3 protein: CASSFGEFLTYGYTF. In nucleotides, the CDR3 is TGTGCCAGCAGCTTTGGGGAGTTCCTTACCTATGGCTACACCTTC.

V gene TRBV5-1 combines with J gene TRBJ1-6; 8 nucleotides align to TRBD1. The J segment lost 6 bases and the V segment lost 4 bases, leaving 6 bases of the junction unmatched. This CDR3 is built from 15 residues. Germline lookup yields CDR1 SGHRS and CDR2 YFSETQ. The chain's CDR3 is CASSPGQGTNSPLHF. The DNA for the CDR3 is TGCGCCAGCAGCCCCGGACAGGGAACTAATTCACCCCTCCACTTT.

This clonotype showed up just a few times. The CDR3 reads CASSDARRYPTQYF. The CDR3 bases are TGTGCCAGCAGTGACGCTCGTCGCTACCCGACCCAGTACTTC. The chain carries TRBV25-1 and TRBJ2-5, with D unclear. The germline CDR1 and CDR2 sequences are MGHDK and SYGVNS. V was shortened by 3 bases and J by 7 bases, with 15 bases between the two germline ends. The CDR3 totals 14 residues.

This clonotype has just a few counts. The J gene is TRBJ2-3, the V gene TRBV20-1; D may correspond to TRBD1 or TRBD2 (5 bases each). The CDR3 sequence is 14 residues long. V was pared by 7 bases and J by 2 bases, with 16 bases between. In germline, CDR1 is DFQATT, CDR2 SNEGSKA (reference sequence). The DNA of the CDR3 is TGCAGTGTCAGAGATGGGGGACCCACAGATACGCAGTATTTT. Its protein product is CSVRDGGPTDTQYF.

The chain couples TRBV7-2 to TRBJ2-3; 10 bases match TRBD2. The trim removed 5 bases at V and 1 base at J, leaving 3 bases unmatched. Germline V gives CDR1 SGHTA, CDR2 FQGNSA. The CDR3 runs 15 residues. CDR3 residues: CASSRGLAGTDTQYF. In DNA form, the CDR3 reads TGTGCCAGCAGCCGAGGACTAGCGGGCACAGATACGCAGTATTTT.

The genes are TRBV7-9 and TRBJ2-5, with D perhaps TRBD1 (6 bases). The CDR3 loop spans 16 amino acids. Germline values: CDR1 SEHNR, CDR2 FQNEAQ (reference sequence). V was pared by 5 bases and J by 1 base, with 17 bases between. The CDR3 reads CASSLAQGSFQETQYF. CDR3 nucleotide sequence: TGTGCCAGCAGCCTCGCACAGGGCTCCTTCCAAGAGACCCAGTACTTC.